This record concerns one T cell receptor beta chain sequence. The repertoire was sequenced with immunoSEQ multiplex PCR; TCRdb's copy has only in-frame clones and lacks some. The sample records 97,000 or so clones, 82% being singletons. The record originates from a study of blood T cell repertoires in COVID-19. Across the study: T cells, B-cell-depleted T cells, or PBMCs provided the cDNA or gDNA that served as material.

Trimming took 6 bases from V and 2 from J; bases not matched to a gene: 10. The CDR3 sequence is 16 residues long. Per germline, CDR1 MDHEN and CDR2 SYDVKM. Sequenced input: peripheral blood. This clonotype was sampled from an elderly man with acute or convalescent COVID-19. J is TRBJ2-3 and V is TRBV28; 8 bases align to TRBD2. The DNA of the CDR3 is TGTGCCAGCAGCACTGCGGGGGGAGGAGACACAGATACGCAGTATTTT. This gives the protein CASSTAGGGDTDTQYF.